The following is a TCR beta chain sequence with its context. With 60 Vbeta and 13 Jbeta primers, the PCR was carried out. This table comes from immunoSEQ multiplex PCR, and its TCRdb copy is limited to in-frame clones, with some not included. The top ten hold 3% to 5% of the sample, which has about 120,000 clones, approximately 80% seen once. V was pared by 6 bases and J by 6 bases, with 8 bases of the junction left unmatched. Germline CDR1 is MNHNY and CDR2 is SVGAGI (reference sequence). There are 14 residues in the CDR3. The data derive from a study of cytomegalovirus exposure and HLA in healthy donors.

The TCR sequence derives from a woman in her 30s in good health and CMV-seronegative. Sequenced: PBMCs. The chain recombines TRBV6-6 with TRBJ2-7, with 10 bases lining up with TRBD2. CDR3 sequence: CASRSGRATGEQYF. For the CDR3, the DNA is TGTGCCAGCAGAAGCGGGAGGGCCACAGGCGAGCAGTACTTC.